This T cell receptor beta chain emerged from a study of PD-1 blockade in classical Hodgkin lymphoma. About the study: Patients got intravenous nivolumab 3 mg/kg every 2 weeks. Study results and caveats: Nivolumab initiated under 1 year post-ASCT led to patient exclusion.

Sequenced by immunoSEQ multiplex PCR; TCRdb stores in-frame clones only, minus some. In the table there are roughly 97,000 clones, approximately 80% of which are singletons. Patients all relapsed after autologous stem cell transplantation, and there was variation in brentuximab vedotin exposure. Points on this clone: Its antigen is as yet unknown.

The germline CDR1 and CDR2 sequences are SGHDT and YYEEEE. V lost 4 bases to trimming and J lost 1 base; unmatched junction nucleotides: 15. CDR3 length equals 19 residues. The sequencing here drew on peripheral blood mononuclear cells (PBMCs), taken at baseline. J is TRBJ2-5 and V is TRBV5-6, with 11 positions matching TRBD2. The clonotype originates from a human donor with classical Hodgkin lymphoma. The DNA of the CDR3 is TGTGCCAGCAGCCTTCGGCGACTAGCGGGAAACACTGGCCAAGAGACCCAGTACTTC. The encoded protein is CASSLRRLAGNTGQETQYF. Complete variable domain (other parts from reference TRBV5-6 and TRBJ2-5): DAGVTQSPTHLIKTRGQQVTLRCSPKSGHDTVSWYQQALGQGPQFIFQYYEEEERQRGNFPDRFSGHQFPNYSSELNVNALLLGDSALYLCASSLRRLAGNTGQETQYFGPGTRLLVL.